This TCR beta chain was profiled in a study of identical twins. This clonotype was observed a handful of times. Using its own MiXCR run on the 5' RACE reads, TCRdb lists one record per CDR3 protein. The data contain roughly 470,000 distinct CDR3 sequences, over 11% of them singletons. Germline trimming cut 0 bases from V and 6 bases from J; bases unmatched to any gene: 9. CDR1 is DFQATT and CDR2 is SNEGSKA in the germline V gene (reference sequence). The CDR3 runs 15 residues. This same sample was also taken into another study, of yellow fever vaccine responses in identical twins.

This receptor was obtained from a woman aged 18-35 years in good health. Sequencing was done on a sample of CD4+ T cells sorted from blood. The rearrangement joins TRBV20-1 to TRBJ2-5; TRBD2 matches at 8 bases. DNA of the CDR3: TGCAGTGCTAGAGAGGCGAGCGGGAGTAGGAAGACCCAGTACTTC. This encodes CSAREASGSRKTQYF.